These 23 T cell receptor beta chains were all obtained from the same sample, sequenced in a study of breast tumors, draining lymph nodes, adjacent tissues (dated by TCRdb to the mid-2010s). Lymph node samples came from the axillary draining lymph nodes of breast cancer patients. Library method: multiplex PCR. The instrument given in TCRdb is Illumina HiSeq 2000. TCRdb handled the public reads itself, with Q25 trimming in fastp and clone calling in MiXCR, and kept productive beta chains. Rows are combined by CDR3 protein, so each entry shows the most common genes and DNA. Counted in this sample were 84,000 or so distinct CDR3 sequences; approximately 30% of them appeared once. 7.5% to 10% of the sample is taken by the ten largest. The sample consisted of axillary lymph node tissue. The receptor source for this set is a female donor with breast cancer. Some clones in this sample may be carry-over from other donors' samples.

Many counts were recorded for this clonotype. The chain combines TRBV30 with TRBJ2-7, with D perhaps given as TRBD1 or TRBD2 (6 bases each). From germline, CDR1 is GTSNPN and CDR2 SVGIG (reference sequence). This CDR3 region has 13 residues. V lost 5 bases and J lost 6, with 17 bases in between. The CDR3: CAWSERGDGEQYF. CDR3 sequence (DNA): TGTGCCTGGTCGGAGAGGGGGGACGGCGAGCAGTACTTC.

This clonotype was recorded many times. The CDR3: CASSELQGSYNSPLHF. Here the CDR3 DNA reads TGTGCCAGCAGTGAATTGCAGGGGTCCTATAATTCACCCCTCCACTTT. This chain links TRBV2 with TRBJ1-6; D may be TRBD1 (6 bases). The CDR3 has 16 residues. CDR1 is SNHLY, CDR2 FYNNEI, per germline. Trimming took off 2 bases at V and 1 base at J, with 9 bases between the two ends. The full variable domain, its missing parts supplied by reference TRBV2 and TRBJ1-6, is EPEVTQTPSHQVTQMGQEVILRCVPISNHLYFYWYRQILGQKVEFLVSFYNNEISEKSEIFDDQFSVERPDGSNFTLKIRSTKLEDSAMYFCASSELQGSYNSPLHFGNGTRLTVT.

The chain joins TRBV7-6 to TRBJ1-5; no reliable D call. The V end was cut by 1 base, the J end by 11 bases, with 21 bases between. This CDR3 contains 16 residues. Germline lookup yields CDR1 SGHVS and CDR2 FNYEAQ. The CDR3 loop is CASSLGSGRAGETQHF. In DNA, the CDR3 is TGTGCCAGCAGCTTAGGTAGCGGGAGGGCGGGAGAGACCCAGCATTTT.

This clonotype was recorded many times. The chain couples TRBV4-3 to TRBJ2-7, with D uncertain. In germline, CDR1 is LGHNA, CDR2 YSLEER. Trimming cost V 5 bases and J 6 bases, with 20 bases left between them. This CDR3 is built from 15 residues. Here the CDR3 reads CASSASSKWRSEQYF. In DNA, the CDR3 is TGCGCCAGCAGCGCGTCTTCTAAGTGGCGCTCCGAGCAGTACTTC.

This rearrangement joins TRBV20-1 to TRBJ1-5; D is unclear. Per the germline V gene, CDR1 is DFQATT and CDR2 is SNEGSKA (reference sequence). This CDR3 comprises 14 residues. With 4 bases removed from V and 11 bases from J, the gap between germline ends came to 21 bases. The CDR3 coding sequence is TGCAGTGCTACCGGTTGGCAGGCTCAAGAGACCCAGCATTTT. This encodes CSATGWQAQETQHF.

This clonotype came up many times. The chain joins TRBV12-3 or TRBV12-4 to TRBJ2-1; no definite D call. Trimming took off 4 bases at V and 4 bases at J, with 11 bases between the two ends. The CDR3 totals 14 residues. CDR3 in DNA: TGTGCCAGCAGTTACGAGACTTCTTACAATGAGCAGTTCTTC. As protein: CASSYETSYNEQFF.

This clonotype was counted at least ten times. The chain combines TRBV10-3 with TRBJ2-1; 10 bases fit TRBD1. This CDR3 has 15 residues. The V gene end was trimmed by 6 bases and the J gene end by 7 bases; junction bases not matched to a gene: 9. Germline V gene sequence: CDR1 ENHRY, CDR2 SYGVKD. The CDR3 sequence: CAIRGGQGTRNEQFF. The CDR3, as DNA: TGTGCCATCAGAGGGGGACAGGGGACGAGGAATGAGCAGTTCTTC.

This clonotype came up many times. This rearrangement joins TRBV2 to TRBJ1-1; D is uncertain. The CDR3 length is 11 residues. Germline loops: CDR1 SNHLY, CDR2 FYNNEI. The V and J ends lost 7 bases and 1 base respectively, with 4 bases between them. CDR3 loop: CASIPNTEAFF. DNA for the CDR3: TGTGCCAGCATTCCGAACACTGAAGCTTTCTTT.

This clonotype was observed a few times. The rearrangement links TRBV15 to TRBJ1-1; no clear D. Per the germline V gene, CDR1 is LNHNV and CDR2 is YYDKDF (reference sequence). V was trimmed by 3 bases and J by 1 base, leaving 6 bases between them. The CDR3 contains 13 residues. CDR3 sequence reads: CATSSHRNTEAFF. The CDR3 nucleotides are TGTGCCACCAGCAGTCACCGGAACACTGAAGCTTTCTTT.

This clonotype was detected many times. This chain connects TRBV30 to TRBJ2-7, with no clear D. The CDR3 spans 10 residues. V lost 0 bases and J 6 bases, leaving 3 bases between the germline ends. Germline assignment: CDR1 GTSNPN and CDR2 SVGIG (reference sequence). Here the CDR3 DNA reads TGTGCCTGGAGTGTACGCGAGCAGTACTTC. Translation gives CAWSVREQYF.

This clonotype was detected many times. V is TRBV11-3 and J is TRBJ2-1; the D gene is possibly TRBD2 (6 bases). CDR3 length: 12 residues. V was trimmed by 10 bases and J by 4 bases, leaving 11 bases between them. CDR1 and CDR2 (germline): SGHNT, YENEEA. The CDR3 nucleotides are TGTGCCACCTCGGGACTTTACAATGAGCAGTTCTTC. Protein product: CATSGLYNEQFF.

CDR3 sequence: CSARDWAKGGATQYF. The CDR3 DNA reads TGCAGTGCTAGAGATTGGGCAAAGGGGGGTGCGACCCAGTACTTC. The chain uses TRBV20-1 and TRBJ2-5; D tentatively fits TRBD1 or TRBD2 (6 bases each). Germline CDR1 reads DFQATT; CDR2 reads SNEGSKA (reference sequence). Trimming shortened V by 0 bases and J by 7 bases, and 18 bases separated the two germline ends. The CDR3 length is 15 residues.

This clonotype was detected many times. V usage is TRBV6-5 and J usage is TRBJ1-6, with D possibly matching TRBD1 (5 bases). This CDR3 spans 14 amino acids. Germline CDR1 reads MNHEY; CDR2 reads SVGAGI. Trimming took 7 bases from V and 7 from J, leaving 14 bases between them. CDR3 in DNA: TGTGCCAGCACAGGGACTTCGGACAATTCACCCCTCCACTTT. Protein: CASTGTSDNSPLHF.

On this clonotype itself: The junction does not match germline at one end; this may be a read error. The chain joins TRBV5-4 to TRBJ1-4; D may be TRBD1 (6 bases). The CDR3 spans 14 residues. Germline V gives CDR1 SGHNT, CDR2 YYREEE (reference sequence). The CDR3 DNA reads TGTGCTAGCAGCTCCGGGACACGGGGGGAAAAACTGTTTTTT. Its protein is CASSSGTRGEKLFF.

This clonotype was detected many times. V and J are TRBV2 and TRBJ2-1; maybe TRBD2 (6 bases). Germline assignment: CDR1 SNHLY and CDR2 FYNNEI. The CDR3 contains 13 residues. V was clipped by 5 bases and J by 9 bases, with 14 bases between them. The CDR3 protein is CASSRDFGREQFF. Here the CDR3 DNA reads TGTGCCAGCAGTCGGGACTTTGGCCGTGAGCAGTTCTTC.

The V and J genes are TRBV6-2 or TRBV6-3 and TRBJ2-4; 16 nucleotides line up with TRBD2. Germline V CDR1 and CDR2: MNHEY, SVGEGT. This CDR3 spans 17 amino acids. V was pared by 9 bases and J by 7 bases, with 12 bases of the junction left unmatched. Here the CDR3 DNA reads TGTGCCAGTACCCGGGGGTGGGGACTAGCGGGAGGGAACATTCAGTACTTC. This gives the protein CASTRGWGLAGGNIQYF.

This clonotype was detected ten times or more. This chain joins TRBV20-1 and TRBJ1-5, with D possibly being TRBD1 (6 bases). V lost 1 base and J lost 1, with 11 bases in between. The CDR3 has 15 amino acids. Per the germline V gene, CDR1 is DFQATT and CDR2 is SNEGSKA (reference sequence). The CDR3 region has the DNA TGCAGTGCTAGAGGGGCCAGGGGAAGCAATCAGCCCCAGCATTTT. Translating it yields CSARGARGSNQPQHF.

There are many counts of this clonotype. V and J are TRBV15 and TRBJ2-1; tentatively, D is TRBD2 (5 bases). V was pared by 3 bases and J by 6 bases, with 12 bases between. The CDR3 sequence is 14 residues long. The germline CDR1 and CDR2 sequences are LNHNV and YYDKDF (reference sequence). The CDR3 sequence: CATSSLASGNEQFF. Here the CDR3 DNA reads TGTGCCACCAGCAGCTTAGCGTCGGGCAATGAGCAGTTCTTC.

This clonotype was seen at least ten times. The chain joins TRBV19 to TRBJ1-4, with D perhaps matching TRBD1 (5 bases). Germline V CDR1 and CDR2: LNHDA, SQIVND (reference sequence). Trimming took 11 bases from V and 7 from J, leaving 17 bases between them. The CDR3 consists of 13 residues. As DNA, the CDR3 is TGTGCCTCCACAGGAAGAGGAAGTGAAAAACTGTTTTTT. It specifies CASTGRGSEKLFF.

This clonotype showed up many times. The rearrangement links TRBV4-1 to TRBJ2-1; 11 bases align to TRBD2. This CDR3 has 17 residues. The junction had 10 bases not matched to a gene; V was cut back by 3 bases and J by 6 bases. Per the germline V gene, CDR1 is MGHRA and CDR2 is YSYEKL. CDR3 nucleotide sequence: TGCGCCAGCAGCCAGACCTTAGCGGGAGGGAGAGGCAATGAGCAGTTCTTC. It translates to CASSQTLAGGRGNEQFF.

This clonotype appeared many times. The chain employs TRBV11-1 and TRBJ2-3; 10 nucleotides align to TRBD2. The CDR3 extends over 17 amino acids. Germline V gives CDR1 SGHAT, CDR2 FQDESV (reference sequence). Losses at the gene ends were 5 bases for V and 0 bases for J; bases not matched to a gene: 8. CDR3 amino acids: CASSDPSTSGSTDTQYF. The CDR3, as DNA: TGTGCCAGCAGCGATCCGTCGACTAGCGGGAGCACAGATACGCAGTATTTT. Full variable domain (outside the CDR3, taken from reference TRBV11-1 and TRBJ2-3): EAEVAQSPRYKITEKSQAVAFWCDPISGHATLYWYRQILGQGPELLVQFQDESVVDDSQLPKDRFSAERLKGVDSTLKIQPAELGDSAMYLCASSDPSTSGSTDTQYFGPGTRLTVL.

This clonotype was detected ten times or more. The chain links TRBV9 to TRBJ2-7; 7 bases agree with TRBD1. In germline, CDR1 is SGDLS, CDR2 YYNGEE. V gave up 4 bases and J gave up 3 bases; unmatched junction bases: 7. CDR3 length equals 14 residues. The CDR3 DNA reads TGTGCCAGCAGCCCGGGGACAGTGGGCTACGAGCAGTACTTC. Translated: CASSPGTVGYEQYF.

This clonotype showed up many times. The gene calls are TRBV5-8 and TRBJ2-3; 8 bases fit TRBD1. Per germline, CDR1 SGHTS and CDR2 YDEGEE. This CDR3 contains 15 residues. The ends lost 4 bases at V and 4 bases at J; junction bases unmatched: 8. The CDR3 nucleotides are TGTGCCAGCAGCCCAGGGGGCTGGAAATCAGATACGCAGTATTTT. It is translated as CASSPGGWKSDTQYF.